A selection of T cell receptor beta chains follows, all from one sample in a study of CD8+CD57+ T cells in acquired aplastic anemia. TCRdb passed the reads through MiXCR, listing each CDR3 protein once. The sample comprises around 180,000 distinct CDR3 sequences, 64% of which are singletons, and 46% rests with the top ten. Sequences were obtained from sorted CD4+, CD8+, or CD8+CD57+ T cells (not recorded which) from PBMCs. These TCRs come from a human donor with severe aplastic anemia or a healthy control (not recorded which). Both conserved end residues are part of each CDR3. Each record gives: J gene, clone size, V gene, CDR3 length, D gene, CDR3 protein, CDR3 DNA. The D gene is left open where the match is weak. The size entry is marked missing in some rows and otherwise reads once, few, many or a size class.

j_call: TRBJ2-5; clone_size: NA; v_call: TRBV7-7; cdr3_length: 15; d_call: TRBD2; cdr3_aa: CASSIGLAHQETQYF; cdr3_nt: TGTGCTAGCAGCATCGGACTAGCGCACCAAGAGACCCAGTACTTC
j_call: TRBJ2-7; clone_size: NA; v_call: TRBV15; cdr3_length: 16; d_call: TRBD1; cdr3_aa: CATSSHAGTGDYEQYF; cdr3_nt: TGTGCCACCAGCAGCCACGCCGGGACAGGGGACTACGAGCAGTACTTC
j_call: TRBJ1-6; clone_size: few; v_call: TRBV2; cdr3_length: 14; d_call: NA; cdr3_aa: CASSEALTRSHLHF; cdr3_nt: TGTGCCAGCAGTGAAGCGCTTACGAGGAGCCACCTCCACTTT
j_call: TRBJ2-3; clone_size: NA; v_call: TRBV7-6; cdr3_length: 17; d_call: NA; cdr3_aa: CASSLASGRSSTDTQYF; cdr3_nt: TGTGCCAGCAGCTTAGCAAGCGGGCGTTCTAGCACAGATACGCAGTATTTT
j_call: TRBJ1-6; clone_size: NA; v_call: TRBV10-3; cdr3_length: 15; d_call: TRBD1; cdr3_aa: CAISPVGQGKSPLHF; cdr3_nt: TGTGCCATCAGTCCAGTGGGACAGGGAAAATCACCCCTCCACTTT
j_call: TRBJ2-7; clone_size: NA; v_call: TRBV7-2; cdr3_length: 14; d_call: NA; cdr3_aa: CASSLIRGTYEQYF; cdr3_nt: TGTGCCAGCAGCTTAATTCGGGGAACCTACGAGCAGTACTTC
j_call: TRBJ2-7; clone_size: NA; v_call: TRBV7-2; cdr3_length: 15; d_call: NA; cdr3_aa: CASSLEGREHYEQYF; cdr3_nt: TGTGCCAGCAGCTTAGAGGGCAGGGAACACTACGAGCAGTACTTC
j_call: TRBJ2-5; clone_size: once; v_call: TRBV2; cdr3_length: 16; d_call: NA; cdr3_aa: CASSEERTDLLETQYF; cdr3_nt: TGTGCCAGCAGTGAAGAAAGGACAGATCTTTTAGAGACCCAGTACTTC
j_call: TRBJ1-2; clone_size: many; v_call: TRBV2; cdr3_length: 14; d_call: NA; cdr3_aa: CASSELLGLGGYTF; cdr3_nt: TGTGCCAGCAGTGAACTCCTAGGGTTAGGTGGCTACACCTTC
j_call: TRBJ1-2; clone_size: NA; v_call: TRBV5-1; cdr3_length: 15; d_call: TRBD1; cdr3_aa: CASSLVVGQNYGYTF; cdr3_nt: TGCGCCAGCAGCTTGGTGGTGGGACAGAACTATGGCTACACCTTC
j_call: TRBJ2-3; clone_size: NA; v_call: TRBV24-1; cdr3_length: 15; d_call: NA; cdr3_aa: CATSARDMRTDTQYF; cdr3_nt: TGTGCCACCAGTGCACGGGACATGAGGACAGATACGCAGTATTTT
j_call: TRBJ2-7; clone_size: NA; v_call: TRBV5-1; cdr3_length: 16; d_call: NA; cdr3_aa: CASSLGPPTGLYEQYF; cdr3_nt: TGCGCCAGCAGCTTGGGTCCCCCCACAGGGTTGTACGAGCAGTACTTC
j_call: TRBJ2-7; clone_size: NA; v_call: TRBV7-9; cdr3_length: 15; d_call: NA; cdr3_aa: CASSLNSGAFYGQYF; cdr3_nt: TGTGCCAGCAGCCTAAACTCAGGAGCCTTCTACGGGCAGTACTTC
j_call: TRBJ2-7; clone_size: NA; v_call: TRBV7-9; cdr3_length: 14; d_call: NA; cdr3_aa: CASSFPGISYEQYF; cdr3_nt: TGTGCCAGCAGCTTTCCCGGGATCTCCTACGAGCAGTACTTC
j_call: TRBJ2-1; clone_size: NA; v_call: TRBV7-7; cdr3_length: 14; d_call: TRBD1; cdr3_aa: CASSTGQVPNEQFF; cdr3_nt: TGTGCTAGCAGCACCGGACAGGTCCCCAATGAGCAGTTCTTC
j_call: TRBJ1-2; clone_size: few; v_call: TRBV20-1; cdr3_length: 12; d_call: NA; cdr3_aa: CAEGTSVYGYTF; cdr3_nt: TGCGCCGAGGGGACGTCGGTCTATGGCTACACCTTC
j_call: TRBJ2-2; clone_size: many; v_call: TRBV7-3; cdr3_length: 18; d_call: TRBD2; cdr3_aa: CASSPGTSGGPNTGELFF; cdr3_nt: TGTGCCAGCAGCCCAGGGACTAGCGGGGGCCCGAACACCGGGGAGCTGTTTTTT
j_call: TRBJ1-6; clone_size: NA; v_call: TRBV5-1; cdr3_length: 13; d_call: NA; cdr3_aa: CASSLEPDSPLHF; cdr3_nt: TGCGCCAGCAGCTTGGAGCCCGATTCACCCCTCCACTTT
j_call: TRBJ2-7; clone_size: NA; v_call: TRBV10-2; cdr3_length: 16; d_call: NA; cdr3_aa: CASSDLGLPGSEEQYF; cdr3_nt: TGTGCCAGTAGTGACCTGGGACTCCCCGGTTCGGAAGAGCAGTACTTC
j_call: TRBJ2-3; clone_size: few; v_call: TRBV24-1; cdr3_length: 16; d_call: NA; cdr3_aa: CATSDAKGQITDTQYF; cdr3_nt: TGTGCCACCAGTGACGCCAAGGGGCAGATCACAGATACGCAGTATTTT
j_call: TRBJ1-1; clone_size: NA; v_call: TRBV9; cdr3_length: 14; d_call: TRBD1; cdr3_aa: CASSVTGGSTEAFF; cdr3_nt: TGTGCCAGCAGCGTTACAGGGGGAAGCACTGAAGCTTTCTTT
j_call: TRBJ2-7; clone_size: NA; v_call: TRBV19; cdr3_length: 14; d_call: NA; cdr3_aa: CASRPPGLAGEQYF; cdr3_nt: TGTGCCAGTAGACCTCCGGGACTTGCGGGCGAGCAGTACTTC
j_call: TRBJ2-1; clone_size: NA; v_call: TRBV12-3/TRBV12-4; cdr3_length: 14; d_call: NA; cdr3_aa: CASSLLGWRDEQFF; cdr3_nt: TGTGCCAGCAGTCTCTTAGGTTGGAGGGATGAGCAGTTCTTC
j_call: TRBJ1-1; clone_size: NA; v_call: TRBV2; cdr3_length: 15; d_call: NA; cdr3_aa: CASSAPTGLNTEAFF; cdr3_nt: TGTGCCAGCAGTGCCCCAACAGGACTGAACACTGAGGCTTTCTTT
j_call: TRBJ2-7; clone_size: NA; v_call: TRBV5-8; cdr3_length: 15; d_call: NA; cdr3_aa: CASSPFGGLTYEQYF; cdr3_nt: TGTGCCAGCAGCCCCTTTGGGGGCCTGACCTACGAGCAGTACTTC
j_call: TRBJ2-3; clone_size: many; v_call: TRBV2; cdr3_length: 16; d_call: NA; cdr3_aa: CASSASIADLTDTQYF; cdr3_nt: TGTGCCAGCAGTGCGTCGATAGCGGACCTCACAGATACGCAGTATTTT
j_call: TRBJ2-3; clone_size: NA; v_call: TRBV7-2; cdr3_length: 17; d_call: TRBD1; cdr3_aa: CASSLAGGQGNTDTQYF; cdr3_nt: TGTGCCAGCAGCTTAGCGGGGGGACAGGGGAACACAGATACGCAGTATTTT
j_call: TRBJ2-5; clone_size: NA; v_call: TRBV9; cdr3_length: 18; d_call: NA; cdr3_aa: CASSVATLGISYNETQYF; cdr3_nt: TGTGCCAGCAGCGTAGCTACGCTGGGGATTTCCTACAATGAGACCCAGTACTTC
j_call: TRBJ2-7; clone_size: NA; v_call: TRBV20-1; cdr3_length: 15; d_call: TRBD2; cdr3_aa: CSARGLAGRSYEQYF; cdr3_nt: TGCAGTGCTAGAGGGCTAGCGGGACGTTCATACGAGCAGTACTTC
j_call: TRBJ2-7; clone_size: NA; v_call: TRBV7-9; cdr3_length: 15; d_call: TRBD2; cdr3_aa: CASSLGAGYIYEQYF; cdr3_nt: TGTGCCAGCAGCTTGGGAGCGGGATACATATACGAGCAGTACTTC
j_call: TRBJ1-1; clone_size: NA; v_call: TRBV19; cdr3_length: 14; d_call: TRBD1; cdr3_aa: CASSVLTGDTEAFF; cdr3_nt: TGTGCCAGTAGTGTGTTGACAGGGGACACTGAGGCTTTCTTT
j_call: TRBJ2-7; clone_size: NA; v_call: TRBV15; cdr3_length: 14; d_call: TRBD1; cdr3_aa: CATSTPGQGYEQYF; cdr3_nt: TGTGCCACCAGCACACCGGGACAGGGATATGAGCAGTACTTC
j_call: TRBJ1-5; clone_size: many; v_call: TRBV19; cdr3_length: 16; d_call: NA; cdr3_aa: CASSIWGAVVDQPQHF; cdr3_nt: TGTGCCAGTAGTATTTGGGGGGCAGTAGTCGATCAGCCCCAGCATTTT
j_call: TRBJ1-1; clone_size: NA; v_call: TRBV7-2; cdr3_length: 14; d_call: NA; cdr3_aa: CASSRMGENTEAFF; cdr3_nt: TGTGCCAGCAGCCGGATGGGGGAGAACACTGAAGCTTTCTTT
j_call: TRBJ2-5; clone_size: NA; v_call: TRBV7-8; cdr3_length: 14; d_call: TRBD1; cdr3_aa: CASSLAGQGETQYF; cdr3_nt: TGTGCCAGCAGCTTAGCGGGACAGGGGGAGACCCAGTACTTC
j_call: TRBJ1-6; clone_size: NA; v_call: TRBV20-1; cdr3_length: 18; d_call: TRBD1; cdr3_aa: CSARARTGGISYNSPLHF; cdr3_nt: TGCAGTGCTAGAGCGAGGACAGGGGGCATCTCCTATAATTCACCCCTCCACTTT
j_call: TRBJ1-1; clone_size: NA; v_call: TRBV15; cdr3_length: 14; d_call: NA; cdr3_aa: CATSRLQGGTEAFF; cdr3_nt: TGTGCCACCAGCAGACTACAGGGAGGCACTGAAGCTTTCTTT
j_call: TRBJ2-3; clone_size: NA; v_call: TRBV19; cdr3_length: 13; d_call: NA; cdr3_aa: CASSYTFTDTQYF; cdr3_nt: TGTGCCAGTAGCTACACCTTCACAGATACGCAGTATTTT
j_call: TRBJ2-7; clone_size: many; v_call: TRBV24-1; cdr3_length: 14; d_call: NA; cdr3_aa: CATSDLTRPNEQYF; cdr3_nt: TGTGCCACCAGTGATTTGACCAGGCCTAACGAGCAGTACTTC
j_call: TRBJ2-7; clone_size: NA; v_call: TRBV20-1; cdr3_length: 17; d_call: NA; cdr3_aa: CSARDPSGFKSSYEQYF; cdr3_nt: TGCAGTGCTAGAGATCCAAGCGGGTTCAAAAGCTCCTACGAGCAGTACTTC
j_call: TRBJ1-1; clone_size: NA; v_call: TRBV29-1; cdr3_length: 15; d_call: NA; cdr3_aa: CSVFYTGEMNTEAFF; cdr3_nt: TGCAGCGTGTTCTACACGGGCGAAATGAACACTGAAGCTTTCTTT
j_call: TRBJ1-6; clone_size: NA; v_call: TRBV6-5; cdr3_length: 12; d_call: NA; cdr3_aa: CASSGRNSPLHF; cdr3_nt: TGTGCCAGCAGTGGGCGTAATTCACCCCTCCACTTT
j_call: TRBJ2-2; clone_size: few; v_call: TRBV5-4; cdr3_length: 14; d_call: NA; cdr3_aa: CASSLSYGSGELFF; cdr3_nt: TGTGCCAGCAGCTTGTCTTACGGATCCGGGGAGCTGTTTTTT
j_call: TRBJ2-1; clone_size: NA; v_call: TRBV2; cdr3_length: 15; d_call: TRBD1; cdr3_aa: CASSEQGTAYNEQFF; cdr3_nt: TGTGCCAGCAGTGAACAGGGGACAGCTTACAATGAGCAGTTCTTC
j_call: TRBJ1-2; clone_size: NA; v_call: TRBV25-1; cdr3_length: 12; d_call: NA; cdr3_aa: CASSDSRYGYTF; cdr3_nt: TGTGCCAGCTCCGACAGCCGCTATGGCTACACCTTC
j_call: TRBJ1-6; clone_size: NA; v_call: TRBV9; cdr3_length: 13; d_call: NA; cdr3_aa: CASSVADNSPLHF; cdr3_nt: TGTGCCAGCAGCGTAGCCGATAATTCACCCCTCCACTTT
j_call: TRBJ1-3; clone_size: NA; v_call: TRBV30; cdr3_length: 14; d_call: NA; cdr3_aa: CAWDSGTIGNTIYF; cdr3_nt: TGTGCCTGGGACTCCGGGACGATCGGAAACACCATATATTTT
j_call: TRBJ1-1; clone_size: many; v_call: TRBV24-1; cdr3_length: 12; d_call: NA; cdr3_aa: CATSDGDTEAFF; cdr3_nt: TGTGCCACCAGTGATGGGGACACTGAAGCTTTCTTT
j_call: TRBJ1-2; clone_size: NA; v_call: TRBV4-3; cdr3_length: 15; d_call: TRBD1; cdr3_aa: CASSQVTGTGYGYTF; cdr3_nt: TGCGCCAGCAGCCAAGTGACCGGGACAGGCTATGGCTACACCTTC